The 9 T cell receptor beta chains in this list originate from one sample, sequenced in a study of control samples from healthy donors and cancer patients. The data were produced by immunoSEQ multiplex PCR, yet TCRdb's version contains in-frame clones alone and is incomplete. Of 140,000 to 150,000 clones listed, approximately 88% are singletons. Source material: blood. The receptors come from a man under 40 in good health.

In nucleotides, the CDR3 is TGTGCCAGCAGCCAAGAAGGGACAGGGGTTTTTTCGGAGTACAATGAGCAGTTCTTC. Translated: CASSQEGTGVFSEYNEQFF. The chain has TRBV14 and TRBJ2-1; 10 nucleotides match TRBD1. This CDR3 has 19 residues. V lost 0 bases to trimming and J lost 4 bases; unmatched junction nucleotides: 12. In germline, CDR1 is SGHDN, CDR2 FVKESK.

The V and J genes are TRBV19 and TRBJ1-5, with 10 bases aligning to TRBD1. Losses at the gene ends were 5 bases for V and 9 bases for J; bases not matched to a gene: 10. The CDR3 has 15 amino acids. CDR1 and CDR2 (germline): LNHDA, SQIVND (reference sequence). CDR3 loop: CASSSGTGALRPQHF. CDR3 nucleotide sequence: TGTGCCAGTAGTTCCGGGACAGGGGCTTTGAGGCCCCAGCATTTT.

The CDR3 is CASSYTQGPLNSPLHF. The CDR3 nucleotides read TGTGCCAGCAGTTACACCCAGGGGCCCCTGAATTCACCCCTCCACTTT. The V gene is TRBV6-5, the J gene TRBJ1-6; D may be TRBD1 (6 bases). Germline assignment: CDR1 MNHEY and CDR2 SVGAGI. V was clipped by 2 bases and J by 7 bases, with 15 bases between them. The CDR3 has 16 amino acids.

The V and J genes are TRBV7-9 and TRBJ2-7; 7 nucleotides agree with TRBD1. This CDR3 spans 15 amino acids. In germline, CDR1 is SEHNR, CDR2 FQNEAQ (reference sequence). The J segment lost 0 bases and the V segment lost 1 base, leaving 3 bases of the junction unmatched. The DNA of the CDR3 is TGTGCCAGCAGCTTAGACTGGGACAGCTCCTACGAGCAGTACTTC. Residues: CASSLDWDSSYEQYF.

The chain recombines TRBV9 with TRBJ1-5; D perhaps matches TRBD1 (6 bases). There are 14 residues in the CDR3. Germline CDR1 reads SGDLS; CDR2 reads YYNGEE. The V gene lost 3 bases and the J gene lost 1 base, with 8 bases spanning the gap. CDR3 in amino acids: CASSEGGSNQPQHF. The DNA of the CDR3 is TGTGCCAGCAGCGAGGGGGGGAGCAATCAGCCCCAGCATTTT.

The V call is TRBV4-2, the J call TRBJ2-2; 10 bases are shared with TRBD2. Trimming removed 2 bases from V and 5 bases from J; junction bases left unmatched: 17. This CDR3 region has 20 residues. Per germline, CDR1 LGHNA and CDR2 YNFKEQ. The CDR3 DNA is TGTGCCAGCAGCCAACTCCCCCCCGGTAGCGGGGGGCGAGGGACCGGGGAGCTGTTTTTT. Translation gives CASSQLPPGSGGRGTGELFF.

The chain joins TRBV12-5 to TRBJ2-2, with unresolved D. CDR1 and CDR2 from the germline V gene are LGHNT and FRNRAP. V lost 5 bases and J 5 bases, leaving 9 bases between the germline ends. This CDR3 has 13 residues. The CDR3 region has the DNA TGTGCTAGTGGTCCCCTGGGTACCGGGGAGCTGTTTTTT. It encodes CASGPLGTGELFF.

The rearrangement uses TRBV4-1 and TRBJ2-1; 7 nucleotides align to TRBD1. The CDR3 is 15 amino acids. V lost 4 bases and J lost 4; bases outside the gene matches: 7. Germline V lookup: CDR1 MGHRA, CDR2 YSYEKL. The CDR3 loop is CASSPGTETYNEQFF. The CDR3 DNA is TGCGCCAGCAGCCCCGGGACAGAGACTTACAATGAGCAGTTCTTC.

This chain uses TRBV14 with TRBJ2-3; TRBD2 matches 8 bases. The germline CDR1 and CDR2 sequences are SGHDN and FVKESK. The CDR3 has 16 amino acids. Unmatched junction bases numbered 8, after V lost 4 bases and J lost 2 bases. This CDR3 reads CASSPPKRGTTDTQYF. CDR3 nucleotides: TGTGCCAGCAGCCCGCCAAAGCGGGGGACCACAGATACGCAGTATTTT.